The sequence of this T cell receptor beta chain was determined in a study of control samples from healthy donors and cancer patients. From germline, CDR1 is LGHDT and CDR2 YNNKEL (reference sequence). Trimming left V 0 bases short and J 5 bases short, with 19 bases between. CDR3 length: 17 amino acids. This table comes from immunoSEQ multiplex PCR, and its TCRdb copy is limited to in-frame clones, with some not included. The table shows 150,000 or so clones, with roughly 90% occurring only once. The clonotype originates from a woman aged 45-60 years in good health. The chain recombines TRBV3-1 (or the pseudogene TRBV3-2) with TRBJ2-5; a weak D match, TRBD2 (6 bases). Sequenced: blood. The CDR3 nucleotides are TGTGCCAGCAGCCAAGATAGGGCGGGGCGGGCGGAGGAGACCCAGTACTTC. Encoded protein: CASSQDRAGRAEETQYF.